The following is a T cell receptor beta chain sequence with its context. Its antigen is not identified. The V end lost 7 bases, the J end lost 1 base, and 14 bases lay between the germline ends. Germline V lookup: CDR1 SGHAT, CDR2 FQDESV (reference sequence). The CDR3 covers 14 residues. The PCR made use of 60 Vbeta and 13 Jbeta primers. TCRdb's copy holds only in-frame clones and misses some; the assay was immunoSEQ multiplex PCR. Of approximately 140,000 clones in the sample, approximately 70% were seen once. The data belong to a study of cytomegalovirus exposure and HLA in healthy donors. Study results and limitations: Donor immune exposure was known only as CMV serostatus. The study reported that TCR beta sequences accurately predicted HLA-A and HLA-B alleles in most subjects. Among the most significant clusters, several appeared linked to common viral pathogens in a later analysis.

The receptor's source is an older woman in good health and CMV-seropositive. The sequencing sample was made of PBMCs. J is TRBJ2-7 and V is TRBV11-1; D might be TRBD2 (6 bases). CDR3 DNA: TGTGCCAGCACCGGGGGAGACAGATCCTACGAGCAGTACTTC. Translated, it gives CASTGGDRSYEQYF.